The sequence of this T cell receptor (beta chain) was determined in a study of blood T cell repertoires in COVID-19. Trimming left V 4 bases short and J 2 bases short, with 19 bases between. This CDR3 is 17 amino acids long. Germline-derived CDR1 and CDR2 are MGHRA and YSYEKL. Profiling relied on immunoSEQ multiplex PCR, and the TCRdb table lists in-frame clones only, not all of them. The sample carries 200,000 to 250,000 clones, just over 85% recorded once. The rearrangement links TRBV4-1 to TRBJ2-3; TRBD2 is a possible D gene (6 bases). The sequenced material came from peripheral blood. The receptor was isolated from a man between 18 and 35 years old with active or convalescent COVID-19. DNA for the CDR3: TGCGCCAGCAGCCCTATTGGCGCGGGGACTCACACAGATACGCAGTATTTT. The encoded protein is CASSPIGAGTHTDTQYF.